This T cell receptor beta chain was captured in a study of shared clonotypes between healthy human individuals. Overall study context: A donor's plate count was three for CD4 naive and three for CD4 memory; CD8 naive had two and CD8 memory one. General study results and limits: Compared with clonotypes that all four donors shared, non-shared clonotypes had lower generation probabilities. Shared clonotypes: approximately 4.5% naive CD4, about 4% naive CD8, about 2.4% memory CD4, 0.4% memory CD8. Richness estimates generally favored naive over memory subsets.

CDR3 size: 15 residues. Trimming stripped 6 bases from V and 9 bases from J, with 18 bases between. Per germline, CDR1 SEHNR and CDR2 FQNEAQ (reference sequence). Remarks on this clone: The target antigen is unknown.

Some clones are missing from TCRdb's copy, which holds only in-frame ones; the method was immunoSEQ multiplex PCR. The sample has about 980,000 clones, 76% seen once. The sequencing input was memory CD4+ T cells sorted from blood. Subset reported: CD45RA-negative fraction. The TCR comes from a man in his late teens or twenties in good health. The chain links TRBV7-9 to TRBJ1-6; tentatively, D is TRBD1 (5 bases). CDR3 nucleotide sequence: TGTGCCAGCAGACTCAAGGGCAGGGAGGGTTCACCCCTCCACTTT. The encoded protein is CASRLKGREGSPLHF. The variable domain in full, completed from reference TRBV7-9 and TRBJ1-6, reads DTGVSQNPRHKITKRGQNVTFRCDPISEHNRLYWYRQTLGQGPEFLTYFQNEAQLEKSRLLSDRFSAERPKGSFSTLEIQRTEQGDSAMYLCASRLKGREGSPLHFGNGTRLTVT.